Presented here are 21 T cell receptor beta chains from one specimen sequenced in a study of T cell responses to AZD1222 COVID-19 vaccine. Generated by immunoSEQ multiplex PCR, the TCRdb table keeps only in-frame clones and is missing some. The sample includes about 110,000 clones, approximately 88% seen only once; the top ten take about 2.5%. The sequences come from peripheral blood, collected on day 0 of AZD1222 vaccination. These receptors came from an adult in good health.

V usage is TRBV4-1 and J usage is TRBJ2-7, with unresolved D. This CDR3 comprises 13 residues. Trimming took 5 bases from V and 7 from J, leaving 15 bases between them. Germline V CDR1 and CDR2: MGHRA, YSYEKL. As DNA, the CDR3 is TGCGCCAGCAGCATGACCCGAACGGAGGAGCAGTACTTC. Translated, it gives CASSMTRTEEQYF.

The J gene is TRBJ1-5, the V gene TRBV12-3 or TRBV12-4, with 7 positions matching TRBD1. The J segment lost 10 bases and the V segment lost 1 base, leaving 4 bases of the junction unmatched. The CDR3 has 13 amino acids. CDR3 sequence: CASSLDRGNPQHF. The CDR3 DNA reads TGTGCCAGCAGTTTAGACAGGGGAAATCCCCAGCATTTT.

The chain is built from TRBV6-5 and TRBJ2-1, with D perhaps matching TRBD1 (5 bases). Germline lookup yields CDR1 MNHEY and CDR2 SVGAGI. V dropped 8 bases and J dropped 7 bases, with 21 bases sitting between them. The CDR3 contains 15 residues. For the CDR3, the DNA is TGTGCCAGCCGTTCCGACAGTCACCCCGTGAATGAGCAGTTCTTC. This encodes CASRSDSHPVNEQFF.

The CDR3 sequence: CASSAYQGGNNSPLHF. Here the CDR3 DNA reads TGTGCCAGCAGTGCGTATCAGGGGGGAAATAATTCACCCCTCCACTTT. This chain joins TRBV27 and TRBJ1-6; 7 nucleotides agree with TRBD1. V lost 5 bases and J lost 5; bases outside the gene matches: 9. Germline CDR1 reads MNHEY; CDR2 reads SMNVEV (reference sequence). The CDR3 runs to 16 residues.

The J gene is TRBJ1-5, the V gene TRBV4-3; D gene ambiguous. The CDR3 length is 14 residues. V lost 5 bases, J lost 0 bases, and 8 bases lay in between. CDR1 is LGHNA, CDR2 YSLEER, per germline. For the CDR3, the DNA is TGCGCCAGCAGCAGGGAGGTTAGCAATCAGCCCCAGCATTTT. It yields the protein CASSREVSNQPQHF.

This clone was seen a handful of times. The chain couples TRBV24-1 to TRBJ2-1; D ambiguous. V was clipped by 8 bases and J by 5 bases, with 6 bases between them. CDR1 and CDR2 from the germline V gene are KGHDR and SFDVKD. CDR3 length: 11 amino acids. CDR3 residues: CATKENNEQFF. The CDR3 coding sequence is TGTGCCACCAAGGAAAACAATGAGCAGTTCTTC.

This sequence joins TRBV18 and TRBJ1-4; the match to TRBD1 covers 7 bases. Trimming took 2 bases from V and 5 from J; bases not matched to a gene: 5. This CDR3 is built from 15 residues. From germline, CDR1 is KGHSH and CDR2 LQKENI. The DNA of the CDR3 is TGTGCCAGCTCACCAAGACAGGGACCGAATGAAAAACTGTTTTTT. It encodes CASSPRQGPNEKLFF.

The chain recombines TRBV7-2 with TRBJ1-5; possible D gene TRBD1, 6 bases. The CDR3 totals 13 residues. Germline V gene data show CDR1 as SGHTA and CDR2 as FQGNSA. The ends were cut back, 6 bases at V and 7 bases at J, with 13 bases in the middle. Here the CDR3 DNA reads TGTGCCAGCAGTGGAGACAGGAGACAGCCCCAGCATTTT. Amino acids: CASSGDRRQPQHF. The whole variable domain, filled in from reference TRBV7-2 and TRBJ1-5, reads GAGVSQSPSNKVTEKGKDVELRCDPISGHTALYWYRQSLGQGLEFLIYFQGNSAPDKSGLPSDRFSAERTGGSVSTLTIQRTQQEDSAVYLCASSGDRRQPQHFGDGTRLSIL.

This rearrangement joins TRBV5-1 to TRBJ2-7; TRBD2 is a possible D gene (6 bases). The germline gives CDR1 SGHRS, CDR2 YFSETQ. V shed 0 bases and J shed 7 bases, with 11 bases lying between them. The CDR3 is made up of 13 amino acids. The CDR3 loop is CASSLVPGGEQYF. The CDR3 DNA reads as TGCGCCAGCAGCTTGGTTCCCGGGGGAGAGCAGTACTTC.

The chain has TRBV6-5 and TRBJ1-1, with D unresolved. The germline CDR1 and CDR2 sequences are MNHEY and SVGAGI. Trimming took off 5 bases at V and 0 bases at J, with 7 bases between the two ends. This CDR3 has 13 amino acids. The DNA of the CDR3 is TGTGCCAGCAGTCCGCTAGTGAACACTGAAGCTTTCTTT. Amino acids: CASSPLVNTEAFF.

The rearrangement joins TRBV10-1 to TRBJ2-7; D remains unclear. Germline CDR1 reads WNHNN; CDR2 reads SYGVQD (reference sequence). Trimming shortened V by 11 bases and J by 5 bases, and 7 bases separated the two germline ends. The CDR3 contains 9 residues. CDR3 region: CAPPDEQYF. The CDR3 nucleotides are TGCGCCCCTCCTGACGAGCAGTACTTC.

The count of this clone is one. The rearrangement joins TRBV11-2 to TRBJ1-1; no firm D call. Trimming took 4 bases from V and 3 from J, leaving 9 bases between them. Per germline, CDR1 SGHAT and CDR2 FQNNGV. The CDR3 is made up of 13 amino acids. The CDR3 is CASSSNMDTEAFF. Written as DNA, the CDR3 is TGTGCCAGCAGCTCTAACATGGACACTGAAGCTTTCTTT.

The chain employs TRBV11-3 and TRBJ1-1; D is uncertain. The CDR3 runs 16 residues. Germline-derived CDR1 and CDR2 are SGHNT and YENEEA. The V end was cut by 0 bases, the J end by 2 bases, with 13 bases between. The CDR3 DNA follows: TGTGCCAGCAGCTTAGACGGCGGCAGTCCCAACACTGAAGCTTTCTTT. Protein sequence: CASSLDGGSPNTEAFF.

The DNA for the CDR3 is TGCGCCAGCAGCCAAACAGGGGGAGGCGACGAGCAGTACTTC. As protein: CASSQTGGGDEQYF. V is TRBV5-1 and J is TRBJ2-7; 8 bases agree with TRBD1. Trimming at V came to 4 bases and at J to 5 bases, leaving 8 bases not matched to a gene. There are 14 residues in the CDR3. The germline CDR1 and CDR2 sequences are SGHRS and YFSETQ.

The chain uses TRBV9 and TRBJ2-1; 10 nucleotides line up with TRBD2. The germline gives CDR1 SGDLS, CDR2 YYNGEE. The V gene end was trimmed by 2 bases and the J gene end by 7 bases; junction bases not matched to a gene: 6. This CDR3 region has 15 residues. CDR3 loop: CASSVGLAEKNEQFF. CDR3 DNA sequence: TGTGCCAGCAGCGTCGGACTAGCGGAAAAGAATGAGCAGTTCTTC. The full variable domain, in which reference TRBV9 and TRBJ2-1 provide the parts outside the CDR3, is DSGVTQTPKHLITATGQRVTLRCSPRSGDLSVYWYQQSLDQGLQFLIQYYNGEERAKGNILERFSAQQFPDLHSELNLSSLELGDSALYFCASSVGLAEKNEQFFGPGTRLTVL.

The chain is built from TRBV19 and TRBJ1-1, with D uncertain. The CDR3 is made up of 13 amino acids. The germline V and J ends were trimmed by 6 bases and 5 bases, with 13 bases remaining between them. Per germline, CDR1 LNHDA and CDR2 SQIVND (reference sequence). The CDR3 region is CASRFLRGTEAFF. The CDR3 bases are TGTGCCAGTAGGTTTCTGAGAGGGACTGAAGCTTTCTTT.

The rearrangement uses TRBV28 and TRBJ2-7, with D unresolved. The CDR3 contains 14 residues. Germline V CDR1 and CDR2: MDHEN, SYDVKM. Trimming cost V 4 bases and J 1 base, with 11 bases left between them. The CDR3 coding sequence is TGTGCCAGCAGTTATTTGTGGCAGTCCTACGAGCAGTACTTC. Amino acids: CASSYLWQSYEQYF. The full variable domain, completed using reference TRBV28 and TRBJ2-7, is DVKVTQSSRYLVKRTGEKVFLECVQDMDHENMFWYRQDPGLGLRLIYFSYDVKMKEKGDIPEGYSVSREKKERFSLILESASTNQTSMYLCASSYLWQSYEQYFGPGTRLTVT.

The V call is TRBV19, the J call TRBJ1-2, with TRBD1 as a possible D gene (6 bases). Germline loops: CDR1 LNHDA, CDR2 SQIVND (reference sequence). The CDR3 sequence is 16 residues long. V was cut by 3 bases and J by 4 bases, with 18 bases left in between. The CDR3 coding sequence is TGTGCCAGTAGTATCCTCAACAGGGAGTCTCGCTATGGCTACACCTTC. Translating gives CASSILNRESRYGYTF.

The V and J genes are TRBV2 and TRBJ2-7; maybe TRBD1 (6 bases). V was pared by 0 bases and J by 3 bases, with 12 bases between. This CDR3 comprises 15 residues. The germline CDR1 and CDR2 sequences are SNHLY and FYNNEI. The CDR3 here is CASSEAWGQGYEQYF. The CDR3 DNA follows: TGTGCCAGCAGTGAAGCGTGGGGGCAGGGCTACGAGCAGTACTTC.

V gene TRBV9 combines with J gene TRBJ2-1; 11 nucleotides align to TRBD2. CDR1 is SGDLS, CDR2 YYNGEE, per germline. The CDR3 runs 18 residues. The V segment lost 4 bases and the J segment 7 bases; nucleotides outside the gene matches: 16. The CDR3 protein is CASSSSRALSGGANEQFF. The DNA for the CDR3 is TGTGCCAGCAGCTCCTCTAGGGCCCTTAGCGGGGGGGCTAATGAGCAGTTCTTC.

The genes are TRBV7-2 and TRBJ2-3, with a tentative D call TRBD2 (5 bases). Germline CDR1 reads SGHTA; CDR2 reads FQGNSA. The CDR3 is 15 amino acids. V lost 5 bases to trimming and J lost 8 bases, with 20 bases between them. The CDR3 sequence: CASSPRREGVRTQYF. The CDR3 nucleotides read TGTGCCAGCAGCCCCCGCCGTGAGGGAGTACGTACGCAGTATTTT.